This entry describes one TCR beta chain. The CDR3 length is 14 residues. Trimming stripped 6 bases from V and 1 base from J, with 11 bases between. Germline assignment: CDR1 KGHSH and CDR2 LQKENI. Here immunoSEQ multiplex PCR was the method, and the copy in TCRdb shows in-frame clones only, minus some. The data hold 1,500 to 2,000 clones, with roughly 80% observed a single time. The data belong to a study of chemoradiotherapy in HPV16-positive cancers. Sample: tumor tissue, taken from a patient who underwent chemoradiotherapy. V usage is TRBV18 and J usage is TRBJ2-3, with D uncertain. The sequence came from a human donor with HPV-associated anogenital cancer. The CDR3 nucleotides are TGTGCCAGCTCTCCCACAGAGGGCACAGATACGCAGTATTTT. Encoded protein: CASSPTEGTDTQYF.